This TCR beta chain appears in the sequencing data of a study of blood T cell repertoires in COVID-19. Background on the study: In each case, the material was cDNA or gDNA derived from T cells, B-cell-depleted T cells, or PBMCs.

As handled by the study authors: Quantification of nucleated cells was approximated via reference gene primer amplification. Produced via immunoSEQ multiplex PCR; TCRdb's table is partial and in-frame only. That table furnishes V, J and clone size, whereas the DNA furnished D and trimming. The profile covers 300,000 to 450,000 clones, with 87% appearing a single time and approximately 1.9% taken by the ten largest. The CDR3 consists of 11 residues. CDR1 DFQATT and CDR2 SNEGSKA come from the germline V gene (reference sequence). Trimming cost V 6 bases and J 3 bases, with 9 bases left between them. In terms of age and location, participants ranged from roughly 18 to 100 years and lived in about two dozen US areas. Allocation to cohorts depended on clinical history reported by the participants.

This clonotype originated in a man in his forties or fifties in a cohort exposed to, infected with or recovered from COVID-19 (not recorded which). This chain links TRBV20-1 with TRBJ2-7; D is ambiguous. The specimen sequenced was PBMCs or T cells enriched from blood (not recorded which). The CDR3 loop is CSASQVYEQYF. CDR3 bases: TGCAGTGCCAGCCAGGTCTACGAGCAGTACTTC.